These T cell receptor beta chains were read from a single sample in a study of cytomegalovirus exposure and HLA in healthy donors. TCRdb keeps only in-frame clones here, not all; method: immunoSEQ multiplex PCR. The sample's table shows under 250,000 clones. Sequencing was performed on PBMCs. Receptor source: a girl aged 2-10 years in good health and CMV-seropositive. Each CDR3 is given with its conserved first and last residue. Each record gives: D gene, V gene, J gene, CDR3 protein, CDR3 DNA. D genes are given only for firm matches.

NA	TRBV10-3	TRBJ2-1	CAVSSGDTYNEQFF	TGTGCCGTCTCTAGTGGGGACACTTACAATGAGCAGTTCTTC
TRBD2	TRBV9	TRBJ2-1	CASSASGGPSYNEQFF	TGTGCCAGCAGCGCCAGCGGGGGTCCCTCCTACAATGAGCAGTTCTTC
TRBD2	TRBV28	TRBJ2-3	CASSSGLAGMTSTDTQYF	TGTGCCAGCAGTTCGGGACTAGCGGGGATGACTAGCACAGATACGCAGTATTTT
TRBD2	TRBV5-1	TRBJ2-1	CASTRSKGSGTTYNEQFF	TGCGCCAGCACCCGATCGAAAGGTAGCGGGACCACCTACAATGAGCAGTTCTTC
NA	TRBV28	TRBJ1-5	CASNRGSNQPQHF	TGTGCCAGCAACCGGGGTAGCAATCAGCCCCAGCATTTT
TRBD2	TRBV5-1	TRBJ2-3	CASSGTSGYTDTQYF	TGCGCCAGCAGCGGGACTAGCGGATACACAGATACGCAGTATTTT
TRBD1	TRBV19	TRBJ1-5	CASSSTGTGLGSSNQPQHF	TGTGCCAGTAGTTCTACCGGGACAGGGCTGGGTTCGAGCAATCAGCCCCAGCATTTT
NA	TRBV16	TRBJ1-2	CASSQGGNYGYTF	TGTGCCAGCAGCCAGGGGGGTAATTATGGCTACACCTTC
TRBD1	TRBV7-3	TRBJ2-7	CASSLMGQGGEQYF	TGTGCCAGCAGCTTGATGGGACAGGGAGGCGAGCAGTACTTC
NA	TRBV7-9	TRBJ2-1	CASSLGVNEQFF	TGTGCCAGCAGCTTAGGAGTCAATGAGCAGTTCTTC
NA	TRBV2	TRBJ2-7	CASSEAAAYEQYF	TGTGCCAGCAGTGAGGCCGCCGCCTACGAGCAGTACTTC
TRBD2	TRBV29-1	TRBJ2-7	CSVGEREGLVWYEQYF	TGCAGCGTTGGTGAGCGGGAGGGCCTCGTCTGGTACGAGCAGTACTTC
NA	TRBV18	TRBJ2-1	CASSPSARSSYNEQFF	TGTGCCAGCTCACCCAGCGCTAGAAGCTCCTACAATGAGCAGTTCTTC
NA	TRBV6-5	TRBJ1-1	CASSYSPDRLGTEAFF	TGTGCCAGCAGTTACTCCCCTGACAGGCTGGGTACTGAAGCTTTCTTT
NA	TRBV18	TRBJ2-7	CASSPVQTSSYEQYF	TGTGCCAGCTCACCGGTACAAACCAGCTCCTACGAGCAGTACTTC
NA	TRBV11-2	TRBJ2-5	CASEKTSKGAETQYF	TGTGCCAGCGAAAAAACTAGCAAGGGCGCAGAGACCCAGTACTTC
NA	TRBV7-6	TRBJ2-1	CASSGISYNEQFF	TGTGCCAGTTCAGGGATCTCCTACAATGAGCAGTTCTTC
NA	TRBV5-6	TRBJ2-7	CASSLPSSYEQYF	TGTGCCAGCAGCTTGCCGAGCTCCTACGAGCAGTACTTC
NA	TRBV2	TRBJ1-2	CASRLLTGPANYGYTF	TGTGCCAGCAGGCTTTTGACAGGCCCAGCTAACTATGGCTACACCTTC
TRBD2	TRBV9	TRBJ2-1	CASSPRTSGSPGVDEQFF	TGTGCCAGCAGCCCAAGGACTAGCGGGAGCCCGGGGGTGGATGAGCAGTTCTTC
TRBD1	TRBV4-1	TRBJ2-7	CASSAGTGGDQYF	TGCGCCAGCAGTGCCGGGACAGGTGGTGATCAGTACTTC
NA	TRBV5-1	TRBJ1-1	CASRLTHLRGTEAFF	TGCGCCAGCAGACTCACACATTTACGGGGCACTGAAGCTTTCTTT
TRBD2	TRBV7-9	TRBJ2-7	CASSASGNTYEQYF	TGTGCCAGCAGCGCTAGCGGGAACACCTACGAGCAGTACTTC
TRBD1	TRBV5-4	TRBJ1-1	CASSRTGGRPNTEAFF	TGTGCCAGCAGCCGTACAGGGGGTAGGCCGAACACTGAAGCTTTCTTT
NA	TRBV28	TRBJ1-1	CASSSPGERTEAFF	TGTGCCAGCAGTTCACCAGGGGAGAGGACTGAAGCTTTCTTT